The 15 T cell receptor beta chains below were found in one sample sequenced in a study of blood T cells in healthy people across ages. Together with a sample-barcoded 5' primer, a J-beta primer mix was included in a second PCR lasting roughly 7 to 11 cycles. TCRdb itself ran the 5' RACE reads through MiXCR, one entry per CDR3 protein. This sample has hundreds of thousands of distinct CDR3 sequences; 25% to 30% occur once, and the top ten carry 17%. Sequenced input: blood. These receptors were collected from a woman aged 80 or over in good health.

For this clonotype: A single base separates this from a much larger clone, so it may be a read error. The CDR3 region is CASSRLATYEQFF. For the CDR3, the DNA is TGTGCCAGCAGCCGACTAGCCACCTACGAGCAGTTCTTC. This sequence joins TRBV6-6 and TRBJ2-1, with 7 bases identical to TRBD2. Trimming at V came to 6 bases and at J to 10 bases, leaving 9 bases not matched to a gene. The CDR3 has 13 residues. Germline CDR1 is MNHNY and CDR2 is SVGAGI (reference sequence).

This clonotype occurred a few times. A much larger clone differs from this one at a single base, so this may be a read error. This rearrangement joins TRBV12-3 or TRBV12-4 to TRBJ2-7; 9 bases line up with TRBD1. The CDR3 runs 15 residues. The CDR3, as DNA: TGTGCCGGCAGTTTCCGACCGGGACAGGGTAACGAGCAGTACTTC. Encoded protein: CAGSFRPGQGNEQYF.

This clonotype was recorded a few times. This sequence joins TRBV4-1 and TRBJ1-5; tentative D call: TRBD1 (6 bases). CDR1 MGHRA and CDR2 YSYEKL come from the germline V gene. Trimming took 0 bases from V and 3 from J, leaving 9 bases between them. This CDR3 comprises 15 residues. The CDR3 sequence is CASSQDWTVNQPQHF. The CDR3 DNA follows: TGCGCCAGCAGCCAAGATTGGACAGTCAATCAGCCCCAGCATTTT.

V usage is TRBV6-2 or TRBV6-3 and J usage is TRBJ2-3; D is tentatively TRBD1 or TRBD2 (6 bases each). The CDR3 is 16 residues long. Trimming pared 6 bases from V and 9 bases from J, leaving 25 bases between. The germline V gene has CDR1 MNHEY and CDR2 SVGEGT. Here the CDR3 DNA reads TGTGCCAGCAGATCCATAGCGGATATGATCACAGGGACGCAGTATTTT. As protein: CASRSIADMITGTQYF.

For the CDR3, the DNA is TGCAGTGCTCCCGGGGGGGACGGGGGGGTATACAATGAGCAGTTCTTC. Translation: CSAPGGDGGVYNEQFF. V and J are TRBV20-1 and TRBJ2-1, with 8 bases that match TRBD2. The CDR3 covers 16 residues. Per germline, CDR1 DFQATT and CDR2 SNEGSKA (reference sequence). V shed 5 bases and J 4 bases; nucleotides not matched to a gene: 13.

This clonotype appeared many times. J is TRBJ2-1 and V is TRBV5-6; TRBD1 matches 10 bases. Trimming took 2 bases from V and 3 from J; bases not matched to a gene: 5. This CDR3 spans 16 amino acids. CDR1 is SGHDT, CDR2 YYEEEE, per germline. CDR3 amino acids: CASSFDRGRFYNEQFF. CDR3 coding DNA: TGTGCCAGCAGCTTCGACAGGGGGCGCTTCTACAATGAGCAGTTCTTC.

Remarks on this clonotype: The DNA is left out, because the CDR3 cannot be placed on it with certainty; the CDR3 is given as TCRdb lists it. The rearrangement uses TRBV12-3 or TRBV12-4 and TRBJ2-3; the table assigns TRBD1, which was not confirmed against the DNA. 16 amino acids form the CDR3, both terminal residues included. The CDR3 here is CASSSAWGEGTDTEYF.

This clonotype was picked up many times. The chain joins TRBV28 to TRBJ2-5, with unresolved D. V was pared by 8 bases and J by 11 bases, with 24 bases between. The CDR3 consists of 14 residues. Per germline, CDR1 MDHEN and CDR2 SYDVKM. CDR3 sequence reads: CASHTTKRPVMQYF. DNA of the CDR3: TGTGCCAGCCATACCACAAAGAGGCCTGTTATGCAGTACTTC. Full variable domain (outside the CDR3, taken from reference TRBV28 and TRBJ2-5): DVKVTQSSRYLVKRTGEKVFLECVQDMDHENMFWYRQDPGLGLRLIYFSYDVKMKEKGDIPEGYSVSREKKERFSLILESASTNQTSMYLCASHTTKRPVMQYFGPGTRLLVL.

This clonotype was recorded many times. The chain is built from TRBV12-3 or TRBV12-4 and TRBJ2-5; the D gene is possibly TRBD2 (5 bases). V was trimmed by 6 bases and J by 1 base, leaving 12 bases between them. The CDR3 has 14 amino acids. DNA for the CDR3: TGTGCCAGCAGCCTAGAGAGGGTCCAAGAGACCCAGTACTTC. Its protein product is CASSLERVQETQYF.

The sample holds many counts of this clonotype. This chain connects TRBV6-1 to TRBJ2-3, with 9 bases aligning to TRBD2. The junction had 12 bases not matched to a gene; V was cut back by 6 bases and J by 2 bases. The germline CDR1 and CDR2 sequences are MNHNS and SASEGT. The CDR3 is made up of 17 amino acids. CDR3 sequence: CASSLGRAGGPTDTQYF. The CDR3 nucleotides are TGTGCCAGCAGCCTCGGACGAGCGGGGGGCCCCACAGATACGCAGTATTTT.

Ten or more counts support this clonotype. The chain carries TRBV7-2 and TRBJ2-3; TRBD2 matches 9 bases. V dropped 6 bases and J dropped 4; count of bases not matched to a gene: 14. The CDR3 consists of 17 residues. Germline-derived CDR1 and CDR2 are SGHTA and FQGNSA. The CDR3 DNA reads as TGTGCCAGCAGTTCGATGGTGGGCGGGGGGGCCTCAGATACGCAGTATTTT. It translates to CASSSMVGGGASDTQYF.

This clonotype was observed a few times. The rearrangement joins TRBV6-2 or TRBV6-3 to TRBJ2-3; no clear D gene. Germline loops: CDR1 MNHEY, CDR2 SVGEGT. The length of the CDR3 is 15 residues. V lost 8 bases to trimming and J lost 4 bases, with 19 bases between them. The chain's CDR3 is CASLPEVVRADTQYF. DNA of the CDR3: TGTGCCAGCCTCCCCGAAGTGGTTAGGGCAGATACGCAGTATTTT.

This clonotype turned up a few times. The chain links TRBV3-1 to TRBJ1-2; no clear D. From germline, CDR1 is LGHDT and CDR2 YNNKEL (reference sequence). This CDR3 is 13 amino acids long. V was trimmed by 4 bases and J by 7 bases, leaving 13 bases between them. Here the CDR3 reads CASSLDPRFGYTF. The CDR3 nucleotides read TGTGCCAGCAGCCTCGACCCCCGTTTTGGCTACACCTTC. The whole variable domain, filled in from reference TRBV3-1 and TRBJ1-2, reads DTAVSQTPKYLVTQMGNDKSIKCEQNLGHDTMYWYKQDSKKFLKIMFSYNNKELIINETVPNRFSPKSPDKAHLNLHINSLELGDSAVYFCASSLDPRFGYTFGSGTRLTVV.

CDR3 DNA sequence: TGTGCCAGCAGCCAAGTAGCGGGGGCGATTAACAATGAGCAGTTCTTC. Encoded protein: CASSQVAGAINNEQFF. The rearrangement links TRBV4-2 to TRBJ2-1; 9 bases are a match to TRBD2. This CDR3 spans 16 amino acids. CDR1 and CDR2 (germline): LGHNA, YNFKEQ. V shed 1 base, J shed 5 bases, and the junction held 6 bases outside the gene matches.

In nucleotides, the CDR3 is TGTGCCAGCAGCCCGGCGACTAGCGGGGGGCAAGAGACCCAGTACTTC. It codes for CASSPATSGGQETQYF. The chain employs TRBV7-2 and TRBJ2-5; 13 bases are a match to TRBD2. CDR1 and CDR2 from the germline V gene are SGHTA and FQGNSA. This CDR3 is 16 amino acids long. The ends lost 5 bases at V and 2 bases at J; junction bases unmatched: 5. Using reference TRBV7-2 and TRBJ2-5 for the parts outside the CDR3, the full variable domain is GAGVSQSPSNKVTEKGKDVELRCDPISGHTALYWYRQSLGQGLEFLIYFQGNSAPDKSGLPSDRFSAERTGGSVSTLTIQRTQQEDSAVYLCASSPATSGGQETQYFGPGTRLLVL.